The 3 T cell receptor beta chains below come from one sample, sequenced in a study of follicular helper T cells after annual influenza vaccination (dated by TCRdb to about 2017). Libraries were prepared through the immunoSEQ multiplex PCR assay. Here the immuneACCESS table is served through TCRdb, limited to in-frame sequences with V and J called. Missing clones are a known gap in these copies; in checked studies unresolved V genes cover under half, and the rest lacks a known reason. The table for this sample lists over 8,000 clones; about 77% of them were counted only once. 3.1% of the sample is in the top ten clones. In the paper's terms, the time point label means: 2014-2015 season, pre-vaccination. The sequencing used CXCR5+ CD38- circulating T follicular helper cells from blood, collected on the day of influenza vaccination. The cell subset or site label corresponds to: circulating Tfh, non-naive CD4+CXCR5+PD-1+ (ICOS+CD38+ or ICOS-CD38-). The receptors stem from an adult who received the influenza vaccine.

In this sample, this clone turned up a few times. This specimen includes other DNA sequences encoding the same CDR3. In DNA, the CDR3 is TGTGCCAGCTCTCCGGACAGGTCCTATGGCTACACCTTC. The encoded protein is CASSPDRSYGYTF. V and J are TRBV18 and TRBJ1-2; 7 bases line up with TRBD1. The CDR3 consists of 13 residues. CDR1 and CDR2 (germline): KGHSH, LQKENI. The V segment lost 6 bases and the J segment 4 bases; nucleotides outside the gene matches: 5. Full variable domain (outside the CDR3, taken from reference TRBV18 and TRBJ1-2): NAGVMQNPRHLVRRRGQEARLRCSPMKGHSHVYWYRQLPEEGLKFMVYLQKENIIDESGMPKERFSAEFPKEGPSILRIQQVVRGDSAAYFCASSPDRSYGYTFGSGTRLTVV.

The rearrangement joins TRBV2 to TRBJ1-3; the D gene is possibly TRBD1 (6 bases). Germline loops: CDR1 SNHLY, CDR2 FYNNEI. CDR3 size: 16 residues. Deletions cut 7 bases from V and 0 bases from J, with 16 bases between. The CDR3 sequence: CASTPRTASSGNTIYF. Here the CDR3 DNA reads TGTGCCAGCACCCCTAGGACAGCGAGCTCTGGAAACACCATATATTTT.

The CDR3, as DNA: TGTGCCAGCAGCTGGAGTGGACAGGGGTCCTATAGCAATCAGCCCCAGCATTTT. Encoded protein: CASSWSGQGSYSNQPQHF. J is TRBJ1-5 and V is TRBV5-6, with TRBD1 matching over 9 bases. Germline CDR1 SGHDT, CDR2 YYEEEE. The J segment lost 0 bases and the V segment lost 3 bases, leaving 10 bases of the junction unmatched. This CDR3 region has 18 residues.